The T cell receptor beta chain under discussion was sequenced for a study of cytomegalovirus exposure and HLA in healthy donors. This PCR relied on a set of 60 Vbeta primers and 13 Jbeta primers. TCRdb's copy holds only in-frame clones and misses some; the assay was immunoSEQ multiplex PCR. The sample includes nearly 110,000 clones, 65% to 90% of them seen just once. The germline V gene encodes CDR1 SGHTA and CDR2 FQGNSA. The germline V and J ends were trimmed by 5 bases and 0 bases, with 10 bases remaining between them. The CDR3 runs 14 residues. Material: PBMCs. The source is a man between 50 and 59 years old in good health and CMV-seronegative. This sequence joins TRBV7-2 and TRBJ1-1; D not certain. The CDR3 is CASSPSRVNTEAFF. The CDR3 DNA reads as TGTGCCAGCAGCCCAAGTCGGGTGAACACTGAAGCTTTCTTT.